The 23 T cell receptor beta chains reported below all come from one sample, sequenced in a study of T and B cells in COVID-19 patients. Blood genomic DNA input for TRB amplification was roughly 250-500 ng. TRB rearrangements were amplified by multiplex PCR with BIOMED2 TRB-A/B primers. TCRdb processed the multiplex PCR reads anew with MiXCR; each CDR3 protein has one entry. The data show tens of thousands of distinct CDR3 sequences, 30% to 35% seen once. Sequenced: blood. These TCRs come from a human donor who had recovered from COVID-19.

Details on this clonotype: Being one base from a much bigger clone, this may be a read error. This rearrangement joins TRBV12-3 or TRBV12-4 to TRBJ2-7; D is unresolved. The length of the CDR3 is 13 residues. Deletions cut 5 bases from V and 6 bases from J, with 14 bases between. The CDR3 DNA reads as TGTGCCAGCAGTGCTAGGGCCTATGGCGAGCAGTACTTC. As protein: CASSARAYGEQYF.

The chain is built from TRBV11-3 and TRBJ2-3, with 8 positions matching TRBD2. Germline V gene data show CDR1 as SGHNT and CDR2 as YENEEA. This CDR3 is 16 amino acids long. V was pared by 5 bases and J by 2 bases, with 9 bases of the junction left unmatched. CDR3 sequence: CASSPRAGADTDTQYF. The CDR3 DNA is TGTGCCAGCAGCCCCCGAGCGGGGGCCGACACAGATACGCAGTATTTT.

By frequency in the sample, this clonotype is medium-sized. The chain combines TRBV19 with TRBJ2-7, with TRBD2 identical over 8 bases. The CDR3 length is 16 residues. Germline CDR1 is LNHDA and CDR2 is SQIVND (reference sequence). V was pared by 6 bases and J by 0 bases, with 10 bases of the junction left unmatched. The CDR3 nucleotides are TGTGCCAGTAGCCCCTCATCGGGGGGGAGCTCCTACGAGCAGTACTTC. This encodes CASSPSSGGSSYEQYF.

The chain is built from TRBV6-5 and TRBJ1-2; tentative D call: TRBD1 (5 bases). V was trimmed by 0 bases and J by 3 bases, leaving 23 bases between them. CDR3 size: 19 residues. Germline V gene lookup returns CDR1 MNHEY and CDR2 SVGAGI. The CDR3 coding sequence is TGTGCCAGCAGTTACTCGACTTACGGCCTGTTCGGGGGATACTATGGCTACACCTTC. Translated: CASSYSTYGLFGGYYGYTF.

The rearrangement uses TRBV7-6 and TRBJ2-3, with 11 nucleotides matching TRBD2. The CDR3 totals 15 residues. CDR1 SGHVS and CDR2 FNYEAQ come from the germline V gene. Trimming at V came to 5 bases and at J to 0 bases, leaving 1 base not matched to a gene. The CDR3 DNA follows: TGTGCCAGCAGCCGACTAGCGGGGAGCACAGATACGCAGTATTTT. Its translation is CASSRLAGSTDTQYF.

The chain carries TRBV6-5 and TRBJ1-5, with TRBD1 matching 8 bases. Germline V CDR1 and CDR2: MNHEY, SVGAGI. The CDR3 totals 15 residues. V lost 5 bases and J lost 5; bases outside the gene matches: 8. CDR3 sequence: CASSATGAVYQPQHF. CDR3 bases: TGTGCCAGCAGTGCGACAGGGGCCGTTTATCAGCCCCAGCATTTT.

V is TRBV10-3 and J is TRBJ2-7; 8 bases agree with TRBD2. Germline V lookup: CDR1 ENHRY, CDR2 SYGVKD. This CDR3 contains 12 residues. After removal of 2 bases from V and 7 bases from J, the junction contained 1 base not matched to a gene. CDR3 nucleotides: TGTGCCATCAGTGAGGCGGGGGGAGAGCAGTACTTC. Protein sequence: CAISEAGGEQYF.

The chain links TRBV10-3 to TRBJ2-1; TRBD2 is a possible D gene (6 bases). Trimming removed 10 bases at V and 0 bases at J, with 16 bases between. The CDR3 totals 15 residues. Germline CDR1 ENHRY, CDR2 SYGVKD. The CDR3 reads CATDPRGSSYNEQFF. CDR3 nucleotides: TGTGCCACCGACCCGCGGGGTAGCTCCTACAATGAGCAGTTCTTC.

This clonotype was seen a few times. This sequence joins TRBV7-6 and TRBJ2-2; the D is unclear. The V end was cut by 4 bases, the J end by 5 bases, with 8 bases between. The CDR3 contains 13 residues. The V gene's germline CDR1 is SGHVS and CDR2 FNYEAQ. The CDR3 loop is CASSSTETGELFF. The CDR3 DNA reads as TGTGCCAGCAGCTCGACGGAGACCGGGGAGCTGTTTTTT.

The chain carries TRBV5-1 and TRBJ2-7; D unclear. Germline V gives CDR1 SGHRS, CDR2 YFSETQ. The CDR3 consists of 15 residues. V dropped 5 bases and J dropped 3 bases, with 18 bases sitting between them. CDR3 amino acids: CASRITVTNNYEQYF. The CDR3 DNA reads TGCGCCAGCAGAATCACCGTGACAAATAACTACGAGCAGTACTTC.

The rearrangement uses TRBV24-1 and TRBJ2-5; D is ambiguous. The CDR3 covers 12 residues. The V end lost 4 bases, the J end lost 5 bases, and 7 bases lay between the germline ends. Germline-derived CDR1 and CDR2 are KGHDR and SFDVKD. CDR3 nucleotide sequence: TGTGCCACCAGTGACCCGGGTGAGACCCAGTACTTC. Translation: CATSDPGETQYF.

The V and J genes are TRBV5-6 and TRBJ1-1, with TRBD1 matching 7 bases. CDR1 SGHDT and CDR2 YYEEEE come from the germline V gene. With 4 bases clipped from V and 0 bases from J, the junction kept 21 bases outside the gene matches. The CDR3 is made up of 20 amino acids. CDR3 sequence: CASSAELQGTAGPMNTEAFF. Written as DNA, the CDR3 is TGTGCCAGCAGCGCAGAATTACAGGGGACGGCAGGTCCCATGAACACTGAAGCTTTCTTT.

This clonotype was recorded a few times. The V call is TRBV10-3, the J call TRBJ2-2, with D possibly being TRBD2 (5 bases). The germline V and J ends were trimmed by 10 bases and 0 bases, with 18 bases remaining between them. CDR3 length: 16 amino acids. Germline CDR1 reads ENHRY; CDR2 reads SYGVKD. The CDR3 loop reads CATLHAVGTNTGELFF. In DNA form, the CDR3 reads TGTGCCACTTTACATGCCGTCGGGACGAACACCGGGGAGCTGTTTTTT.

The rearrangement uses TRBV19 and TRBJ1-1; TRBD1 is a possible D gene (5 bases). Germline CDR1 is LNHDA and CDR2 is SQIVND (reference sequence). The CDR3 runs to 13 residues. The V gene lost 7 bases and the J gene lost 3 bases, with 12 bases spanning the gap. CDR3 bases: TGTGCCAGTACCCCCAGGGCCGACACTGAAGCTTTCTTT. Amino acids: CASTPRADTEAFF.

This clonotype was observed a single time. The chain recombines TRBV6-2 or TRBV6-3 with TRBJ2-3, with TRBD1 matching 9 bases. Per germline, CDR1 MNHEY and CDR2 SVGEGT. V shed 5 bases and J 1 base; nucleotides not matched to a gene: 4. This CDR3 is 15 amino acids long. Written as DNA, the CDR3 is TGTGCCAGCAGTCACAGGGGGCCCGGCACAGATACGCAGTATTTT. This codes for CASSHRGPGTDTQYF.

V gene TRBV27 combines with J gene TRBJ1-1, with D maybe TRBD1 (6 bases). V was cut by 5 bases and J by 5 bases, with 21 bases left in between. From germline, CDR1 is MNHEY and CDR2 SMNVEV (reference sequence). The CDR3 runs 16 residues. The CDR3 bases are TGTGCCAGCAGTCAAGCGGGGGGGGGCTACACGACTGAAGCTTTCTTT. Its translation is CASSQAGGGYTTEAFF.

The V and J genes are TRBV6-2 or TRBV6-3 and TRBJ1-1, with 9 bases fitting TRBD1. Unmatched junction bases numbered 12, after V lost 6 bases and J lost 7 bases. Germline V gene lookup returns CDR1 MNHEY and CDR2 SVGEGT. The length of the CDR3 is 15 residues. The CDR3 protein is CASSTQTGGRDEAFF. The CDR3 DNA follows: TGTGCCAGCAGCACTCAAACAGGGGGCCGTGATGAAGCTTTCTTT.

J is TRBJ1-1 and V is TRBV5-1, with TRBD1 identical over 7 bases. Trimming removed 4 bases from V and 11 bases from J; junction bases left unmatched: 17. CDR1 is SGHRS and CDR2 is YFSETQ in the germline V gene. CDR3 length equals 15 residues. This CDR3 reads CASSLDVWSRGNAFF. CDR3 nucleotides: TGCGCCAGCAGCCTGGATGTTTGGAGCAGGGGGAACGCTTTCTTT.

The chain joins TRBV20-1 to TRBJ2-2, with D maybe TRBD1 (5 bases). The CDR3 totals 13 residues. Trimming left V 2 bases short and J 5 bases short, with 9 bases between. From germline, CDR1 is DFQATT and CDR2 SNEGSKA (reference sequence). The CDR3 reads CSARQGSTGELFF. The CDR3 DNA reads TGCAGTGCTAGACAGGGAAGTACCGGGGAGCTGTTTTTT.

This clonotype was seen at least ten times. The chain recombines TRBV19 with TRBJ1-5, with D tentatively TRBD1 (5 bases). V lost 3 bases, J lost 0 bases, and 12 bases lay in between. The CDR3 covers 16 residues. Per germline, CDR1 LNHDA and CDR2 SQIVND (reference sequence). This CDR3 is CASSMATVVSNQPQHF. Written as DNA, the CDR3 is TGTGCCAGTAGTATGGCGACAGTAGTTAGCAATCAGCCCCAGCATTTT.

This clonotype is medium-sized within its sample. The CDR3 nucleotides read TGTGCCAGCAGCGTCTCTCGGGGTAACACCGGGGAGCTGTTTTTT. This gives the protein CASSVSRGNTGELFF. The chain recombines TRBV5-4 with TRBJ2-2; maybe TRBD2 (5 bases). V was trimmed by 4 bases and J by 2 bases, leaving 12 bases between them. Per the germline V gene, CDR1 is SGHNT and CDR2 is YYREEE (reference sequence). The CDR3 runs 15 residues.

This clonotype occurred a few times. The gene calls are TRBV7-2 and TRBJ2-3; 9 nucleotides line up with TRBD1. The CDR3 has 15 amino acids. Germline CDR1 SGHTA, CDR2 FQGNSA. The V and J ends lost 5 bases and 1 base, in that order; junction bases with no gene match: 4. CDR3 residues: CASSPGQGGTDTQYF. As DNA, the CDR3 is TGTGCCAGCAGCCCGGGACAGGGTGGCACAGATACGCAGTATTTT.

V gene TRBV7-9 combines with J gene TRBJ1-6, with no clear D. This CDR3 contains 14 residues. The V gene lost 1 base and the J gene lost 6 bases, with 7 bases spanning the gap. Germline V gene data show CDR1 as SEHNR and CDR2 as FQNEAQ (reference sequence). The chain's CDR3 is CASSLGQFNSPLHF. The DNA for the CDR3 is TGTGCCAGCAGCTTAGGTCAGTTTAATTCACCCCTCCACTTT.